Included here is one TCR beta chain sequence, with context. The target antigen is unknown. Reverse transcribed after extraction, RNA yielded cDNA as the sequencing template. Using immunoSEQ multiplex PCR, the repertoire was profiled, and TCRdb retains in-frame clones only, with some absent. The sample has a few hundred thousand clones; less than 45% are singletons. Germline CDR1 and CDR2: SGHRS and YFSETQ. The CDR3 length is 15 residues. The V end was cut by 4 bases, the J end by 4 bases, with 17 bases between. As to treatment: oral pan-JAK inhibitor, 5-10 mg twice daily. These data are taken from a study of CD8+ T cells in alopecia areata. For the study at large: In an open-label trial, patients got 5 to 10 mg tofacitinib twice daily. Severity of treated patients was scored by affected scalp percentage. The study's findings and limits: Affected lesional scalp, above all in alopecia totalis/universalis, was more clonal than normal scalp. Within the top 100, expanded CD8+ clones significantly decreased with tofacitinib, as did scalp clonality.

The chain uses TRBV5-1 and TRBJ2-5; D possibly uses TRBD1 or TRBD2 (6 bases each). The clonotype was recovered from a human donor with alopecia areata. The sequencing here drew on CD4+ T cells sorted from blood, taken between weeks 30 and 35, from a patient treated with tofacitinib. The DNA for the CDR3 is TGCGCCAGCAGCCACCGGGGGCCTGCGGGAGAGACCCAGTACTTC. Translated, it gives CASSHRGPAGETQYF. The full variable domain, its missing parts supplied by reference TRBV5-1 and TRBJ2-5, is KAGVTQTPRYLIKTRGQQVTLSCSPISGHRSVSWYQQTPGQGLQFLFEYFSETQRNKGNFPGRFSGRQFSNSRSEMNVSTLELGDSALYLCASSHRGPAGETQYFGPGTRLLVL.